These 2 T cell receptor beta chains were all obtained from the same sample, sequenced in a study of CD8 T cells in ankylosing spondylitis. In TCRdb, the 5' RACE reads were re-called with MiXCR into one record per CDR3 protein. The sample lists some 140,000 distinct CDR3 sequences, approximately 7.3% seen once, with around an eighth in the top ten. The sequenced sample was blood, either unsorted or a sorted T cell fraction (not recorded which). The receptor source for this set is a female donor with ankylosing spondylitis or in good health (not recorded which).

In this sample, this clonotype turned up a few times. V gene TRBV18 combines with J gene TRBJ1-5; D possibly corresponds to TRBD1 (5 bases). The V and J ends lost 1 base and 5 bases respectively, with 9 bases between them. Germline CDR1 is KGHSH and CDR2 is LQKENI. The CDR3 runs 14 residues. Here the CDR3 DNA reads TGTGCCAGCTCACCACTCCAGGGTGATCAGCCCCAGCATTTT. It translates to CASSPLQGDQPQHF.

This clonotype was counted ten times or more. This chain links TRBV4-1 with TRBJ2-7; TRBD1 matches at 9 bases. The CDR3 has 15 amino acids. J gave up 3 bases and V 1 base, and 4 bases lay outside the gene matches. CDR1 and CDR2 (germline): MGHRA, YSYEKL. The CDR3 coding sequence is TGCGCCAGCAGCCAAGCCGGGACAGGGTACTACGAGCAGTACTTC. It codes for CASSQAGTGYYEQYF.